Listed below are T cell receptor beta chains from one sample, sequenced in a study of T cells expressing NK-cell markers. TCRdb reworked the 5' RACE reads into one entry per CDR3 protein, no DNA. The sample table includes 300,000 to 450,000 distinct CDR3 sequences. The sequenced sample consisted of blood T cells: a sorted CD56 or NKG2C T cell subset, CD4+ or CD8+ T cells, or bulk PBMC T cells (not recorded which). The receptors were sampled from a man between 18 and 69 years old in good health. The CDR3 runs from the conserved cysteine through the conserved F or W. Each record gives: J gene, V gene, CDR3 protein.

TRBJ2-1,TRBV12-3/TRBV12-4,CATRTHTVLHEQFF
TRBJ2-7,TRBV5-1,CASSLGADRTTYEQYF
TRBJ2-2,TRBV12-3/TRBV12-4,CASSRTSGGAHGELFF
TRBJ2-5,TRBV6-1,CASSRQPIQETQYF
TRBJ2-7,TRBV2,CASKKLGPGEQYF
TRBJ2-1,TRBV5-4,CASSLAISGGAGGEQFF
TRBJ1-1,TRBV2,CASESQGRNTEAFF
TRBJ2-1,TRBV4-2,CASSQSSTSGGYNEQFF
TRBJ1-2,TRBV4-2,CASSQDGGAIVDGYTF
TRBJ2-2,TRBV7-6,CASTLIGMNTGELFF
TRBJ2-5,TRBV5-5,CASSVGSTGLGTQYF
TRBJ2-5,TRBV2,CASTRSDSQETQYF
TRBJ1-6,TRBV7-2,CASSPRQGQGTPLHF
TRBJ1-3,TRBV18,CASSSSTSLSGNTIYF
TRBJ2-7,TRBV30,CAWSVRREQYF
TRBJ2-1,TRBV11-2,CASSTGHLNEQFF
TRBJ1-1,TRBV18,CASSPPLGDTEAFF
TRBJ1-4,TRBV11-2,CASSLALTNEKLFF
TRBJ2-3,TRBV2,CASSTDYSTDTQYF
TRBJ2-2,TRBV5-1,CASSATGGRRTGELFF
TRBJ2-3,TRBV5-1,CASRLGSARTDTQYF
TRBJ2-1,TRBV11-2,CASSLVFSRGLGNDEQFF
TRBJ1-1,TRBV3-1,CASSQGGTTLNTEAFF
TRBJ2-7,TRBV18,CASSPPRDRGLYEQYF
TRBJ2-1,TRBV5-1,CASSPLGSGGSNEQFF
TRBJ1-4,TRBV12-3/TRBV12-4,CASSPNRGTNEKLFF
TRBJ2-4,TRBV7-2,CASSPRTSVIAKNIQYF
TRBJ2-1,TRBV3-1,CASSQRSGGNEQFF
TRBJ2-1,TRBV9,CASSVAGAGQVEQFF
TRBJ2-3,TRBV5-4,CASSFYPRGRYSTDTQYF
TRBJ2-7,TRBV18,CASSLRGRDGVSYEQYF
TRBJ2-3,TRBV5-1,CASSLGEFSTDTQYF
TRBJ1-1,TRBV20-1,CSASAGLRNTEAFF
TRBJ1-1,TRBV5-3,CARSPRLRESTEAFF
TRBJ1-6,TRBV9,CASTLDLVSPLHF
TRBJ2-5,TRBV6-1,CASSARRGYETQYF
TRBJ2-7,TRBV10-3,CASWTGSSYEQYF
TRBJ2-3,TRBV12-3/TRBV12-4,CASSLGGGPVDTQYF
TRBJ1-1,TRBV7-9,CASSVSGTVWTEAFF
TRBJ2-1,TRBV27,CASRGLRSYNEQFF
TRBJ1-6,TRBV6-2/TRBV6-3,CASSYSRVENSPLHF
TRBJ2-3,TRBV20-1,CSAQRELARDTQYF